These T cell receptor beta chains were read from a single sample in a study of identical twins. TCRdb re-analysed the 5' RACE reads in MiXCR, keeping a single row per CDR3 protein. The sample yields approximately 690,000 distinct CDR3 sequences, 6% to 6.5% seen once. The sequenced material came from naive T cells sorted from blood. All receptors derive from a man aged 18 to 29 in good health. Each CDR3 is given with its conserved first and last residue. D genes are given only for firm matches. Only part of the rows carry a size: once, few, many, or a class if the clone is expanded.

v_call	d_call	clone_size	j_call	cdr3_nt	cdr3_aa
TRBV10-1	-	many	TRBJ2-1	TGCGCCAGCAGTGCCGGGGGATACAATGAGCAGTTCTTC	CASSAGGYNEQFF
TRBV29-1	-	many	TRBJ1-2	TGCAGCGTTGACGTCAATTTAGCTAACTATGGCTACACCTTC	CSVDVNLANYGYTF
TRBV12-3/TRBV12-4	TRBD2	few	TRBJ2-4	TGTGCCAGCAGTCTCTTGCGGGAGCGGGGCCAAAACATTCAGTACTTC	CASSLLRERGQNIQYF
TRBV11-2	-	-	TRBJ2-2	TGTGCCAGCAGCTTAGTTCCCCCGTCGACGAACACCGGGGAGCTGTTTTTT	CASSLVPPSTNTGELFF
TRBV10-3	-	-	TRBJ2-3	TGTGCCATCGGGGTCGGAGCCAACACAGATACGCAGTATTTT	CAIGVGANTDTQYF
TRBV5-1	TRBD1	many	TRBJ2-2	TGCGCCAGCAGCCAACCCACAAAGACAGGGGTCACCGGGGAGCTGTTTTTT	CASSQPTKTGVTGELFF
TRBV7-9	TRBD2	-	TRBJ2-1	TGTGCCAGCAGCTTAGCAGTAGCGGGAGGGCAGTTCTTC	CASSLAVAGGQFF
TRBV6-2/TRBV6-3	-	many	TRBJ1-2	TGTGCCAGCAGTTACTCGAGATTGACAGAAAGGACCTATGGCTACACCTTC	CASSYSRLTERTYGYTF
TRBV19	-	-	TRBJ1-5	TGTGCCAGCCACGGACAGACTAGCAATCAGCCCCAGCATTTT	CASHGQTSNQPQHF
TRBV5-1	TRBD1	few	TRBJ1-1	TGCGCCAGCCGTGACAGGGGGGGGAACACTGAAGCTTTCTTT	CASRDRGGNTEAFF
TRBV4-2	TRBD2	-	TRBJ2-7	TGTGCCATCAGCCAAGGGACGGGAGGGTTATACGAGCAGTACTTC	CAISQGTGGLYEQYF
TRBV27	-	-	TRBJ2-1	TGTGCCAGCGGGGAACTGAGGTACAATGAGCAGTTCTTC	CASGELRYNEQFF
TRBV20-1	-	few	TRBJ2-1	TGCAGTGCTAGAGGGGCCCAGGGCATTTCCTACAATGAGCAGTTCTTC	CSARGAQGISYNEQFF
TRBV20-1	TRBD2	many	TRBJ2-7	TGCATTGGGGGCGGCTCCTCGGTTAGCGGGAGCTCCTACGAGCAGTACTTC	CIGGGSSVSGSSYEQYF
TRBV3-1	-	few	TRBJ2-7	TGTGCCAGCAGCCAAGAAGAAGACGAGCAGTACTTC	CASSQEEDEQYF
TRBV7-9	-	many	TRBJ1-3	TGTGCCAGCAGCTTAATGACGGCGAGCTCTGGAAACACCATATATTTT	CASSLMTASSGNTIYF
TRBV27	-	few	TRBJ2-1	TGTGCCAGCAGTTTAAAGTTCGCTGAATTTATCTACAATGAGCAGTTCTTC	CASSLKFAEFIYNEQFF
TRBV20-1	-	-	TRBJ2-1	TGCAGTGCCGCAAAAAAGGGCGGAGATGAGCAGTTCTTC	CSAAKKGGDEQFF
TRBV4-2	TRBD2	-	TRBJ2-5	TGTGCCAGCAGCCAAGGTGGGCGGGAGCAAGAGACCCAGTACTTC	CASSQGGREQETQYF
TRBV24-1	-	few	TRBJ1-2	TGTGCCACCAGTGATCCCCAGGGAAGCTATGGCTACACCTTC	CATSDPQGSYGYTF
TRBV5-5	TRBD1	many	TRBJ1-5	TGTGCCAGCAGCTTGGTACAGGGGCAGCCCCAGCATTTT	CASSLVQGQPQHF
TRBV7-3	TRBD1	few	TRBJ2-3	TGTGCCAGCAGCTTAAGAGGAAGACAGGGTCCCCGGGATACGCAGTATTTT	CASSLRGRQGPRDTQYF
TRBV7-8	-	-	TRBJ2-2	TGTGCCAGCAGCTTAGCATTCTTAACAGGGAAGAACGGGGAGCTGTTTTTT	CASSLAFLTGKNGELFF
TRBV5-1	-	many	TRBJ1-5	TGCGCCAGCAGCTTGGATGGGTCTCAGCCCCAGCATTTT	CASSLDGSQPQHF